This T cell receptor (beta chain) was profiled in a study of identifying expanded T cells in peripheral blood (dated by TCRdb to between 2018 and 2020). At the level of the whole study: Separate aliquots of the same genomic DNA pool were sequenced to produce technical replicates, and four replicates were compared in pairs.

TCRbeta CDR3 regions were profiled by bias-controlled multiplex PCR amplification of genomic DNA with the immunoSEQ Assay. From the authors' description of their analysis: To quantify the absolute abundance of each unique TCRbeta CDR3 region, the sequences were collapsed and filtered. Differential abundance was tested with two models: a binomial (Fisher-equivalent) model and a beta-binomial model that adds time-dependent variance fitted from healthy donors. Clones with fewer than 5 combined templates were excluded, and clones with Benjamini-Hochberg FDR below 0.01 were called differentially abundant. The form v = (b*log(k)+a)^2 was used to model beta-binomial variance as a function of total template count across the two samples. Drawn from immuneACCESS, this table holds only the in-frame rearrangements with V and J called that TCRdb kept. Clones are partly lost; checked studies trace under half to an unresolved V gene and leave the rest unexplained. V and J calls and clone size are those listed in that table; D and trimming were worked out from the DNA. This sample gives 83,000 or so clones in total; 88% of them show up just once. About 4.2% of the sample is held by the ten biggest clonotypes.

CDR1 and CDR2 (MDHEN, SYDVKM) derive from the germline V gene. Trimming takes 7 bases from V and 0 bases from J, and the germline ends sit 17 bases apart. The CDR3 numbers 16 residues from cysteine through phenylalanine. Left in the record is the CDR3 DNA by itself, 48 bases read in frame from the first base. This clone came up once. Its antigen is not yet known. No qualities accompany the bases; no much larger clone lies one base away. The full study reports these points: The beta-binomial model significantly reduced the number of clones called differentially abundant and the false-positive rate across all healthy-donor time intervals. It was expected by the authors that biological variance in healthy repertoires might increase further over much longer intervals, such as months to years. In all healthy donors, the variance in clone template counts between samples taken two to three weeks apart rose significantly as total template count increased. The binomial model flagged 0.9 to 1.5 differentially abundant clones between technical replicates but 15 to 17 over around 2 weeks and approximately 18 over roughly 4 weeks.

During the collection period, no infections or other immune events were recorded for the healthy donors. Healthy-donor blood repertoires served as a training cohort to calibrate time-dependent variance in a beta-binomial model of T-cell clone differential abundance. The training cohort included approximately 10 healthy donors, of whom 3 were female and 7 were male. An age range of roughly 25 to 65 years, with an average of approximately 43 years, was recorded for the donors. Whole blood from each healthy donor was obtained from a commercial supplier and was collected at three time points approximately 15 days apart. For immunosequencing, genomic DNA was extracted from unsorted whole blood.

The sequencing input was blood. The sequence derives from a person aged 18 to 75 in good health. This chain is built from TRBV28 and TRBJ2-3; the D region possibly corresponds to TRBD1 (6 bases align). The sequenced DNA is TGTGCCAGCACCCCTCGGCAGGGGCCTAGCACAGATACGCAGTATTTT. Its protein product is CASTPRQGPSTDTQYF.